The rows below give T cell receptor beta chains drawn from one sample of a study of identifying expanded T cells in peripheral blood. The table came from immunoSEQ multiplex PCR; TCRdb's copy has only in-frame clones and leaves some out. This table has 85,000 to 120,000 clones, about nine tenths appearing once. Sequenced material: blood. The source of these receptors is a person between 18 and 75 years old in good health. Each CDR3 is given with its conserved first and last residue. Fields, in order: clone size, D gene, CDR3 length, J gene, V gene, CDR3 protein, CDR3 DNA. D genes are given only for firm matches. Size tells how often a clone was seen (once, few, many) or the class of an expanded clone, and some rows leave it out.

>.|TRBD1|17|TRBJ1-2|TRBV27
CASVDLSGQETNYGYTF
TGTGCCAGCGTCGATCTGTCGGGACAGGAGACCAACTATGGCTACACCTTC
>once|TRBD2|12|TRBJ2-1|TRBV6-5
CASGGPDNEQFF
TGTGCTTCGGGGGGGCCTGACAATGAGCAGTTCTTC
>.|.|16|TRBJ1-3|TRBV7-2
CASSLGWSHSGNTIYF
TGTGCCAGCAGCTTAGGCTGGAGCCACTCTGGAAACACCATATATTTT
>.|.|13|TRBJ2-2|TRBV7-9
CASSLLGNGELFF
TGTGCCAGCAGCTTATTGGGTAACGGGGAGCTGTTTTTT
>.|.|13|TRBJ1-1|TRBV28
CASSPTGNTEAFF
TGTGCCAGCAGCCCGACAGGGAACACTGAAGCTTTCTTT
>.|TRBD2|16|TRBJ2-1|TRBV7-2
CASSAATSGGWIEQFF
TGTGCCAGCAGCGCCGCCACTAGCGGGGGGTGGATAGAGCAGTTCTTC
>.|TRBD1|14|TRBJ2-3|TRBV19
CASSPGQSSDTQYF
TGTGCCAGTTCGCCGGGACAGTCCTCTGATACGCAGTATTTT
>.|.|14|TRBJ1-1|TRBV27
CASSLTRLNTEAFF
TGTGCCAGCAGTCTCACTCGGTTGAACACTGAAGCTTTCTTT
>.|TRBD2|17|TRBJ2-1|TRBV5-1
CASSLASGGPQNNEQFF
TGCGCCAGCAGCTTGGCTAGCGGGGGGCCCCAAAATAATGAGCAGTTCTTC
>few|TRBD1|14|TRBJ1-2|TRBV27
CASRDDRASYGYTF
TGTGCCAGCAGGGACGACAGGGCGTCGTATGGCTACACCTTC
>.|.|15|TRBJ2-1|TRBV11-2
CASSSPRLGYNEQFF
TGTGCCAGCAGCTCCCCACGACTCGGGTACAATGAGCAGTTCTTC
>.|.|14|TRBJ1-4|TRBV6-1
CASSEVGIAEKLFF
TGTGCCAGCAGTGAAGTAGGGATAGCTGAAAAACTGTTTTTT
>.|TRBD2|15|TRBJ2-5|TRBV5-1
CASSLGLAGGETQYF
TGCGCCAGCAGCTTGGGACTAGCGGGAGGAGAGACCCAGTACTTC
>.|.|16|TRBJ1-2|TRBV18
CASSPGGGRNLYGYTF
TGTGCCAGCTCCCCCGGGGGGGGCAGGAATCTTTATGGCTACACCTTC
>.|.|11|TRBJ1-2|TRBV28
CASSLERGYTF
TGTGCCAGCAGTTTAGAGCGGGGCTACACCTTC
>.|.|15|TRBJ1-6|TRBV7-2
CAISGDGGSHSPLHF
TGTGCCATCTCCGGGGACGGAGGGTCCCATTCACCCCTCCACTTT
>few|.|16|TRBJ2-3|TRBV28
CASSPPRVGRTDTQYF
TGTGCCAGCAGTCCCCCCCGAGTGGGGCGGACAGATACGCAGTATTTT